Following are 15 T cell receptor beta chains from one sample sequenced in a study of blood T cell repertoires in COVID-19. The data were produced by immunoSEQ multiplex PCR, yet TCRdb's version contains in-frame clones alone and is incomplete. The data show approximately 240,000 clones, more than 80% seen once. Sequencing was done on a sample of peripheral blood. These receptor sequences come from a human donor in a cohort sampled during active COVID-19.

The rearrangement links TRBV18 to TRBJ1-5; D might be TRBD1 (6 bases). From germline, CDR1 is KGHSH and CDR2 LQKENI. CDR3 size: 15 residues. The V end lost 3 bases, the J end lost 3 bases, and 12 bases lay between the germline ends. For the CDR3, the DNA is TGTGCCAGCTCACCGTCGGGGGGCCTCAATCAGCCCCAGCATTTT. Translated, it gives CASSPSGGLNQPQHF.

The rearrangement links TRBV7-8 to TRBJ1-1; D might be TRBD1 (5 bases). V lost 7 bases, J lost 2 bases, and 17 bases lay in between. Per germline, CDR1 SGHVS and CDR2 FQNEAQ. This CDR3 contains 15 residues. The CDR3 region has the DNA TGTGCCAGCACCCCTCCGGGACTCCGTAACACTGAAGCTTTCTTT. Its protein product is CASTPPGLRNTEAFF.

This clone was observed a single time. The chain joins TRBV18 to TRBJ1-4; 7 bases line up with TRBD1. Germline V lookup: CDR1 KGHSH, CDR2 LQKENI. CDR3 length: 17 residues. The trim removed 3 bases at V and 5 bases at J, leaving 12 bases unmatched. The CDR3 is CASSPLGQPSLNEKLFF. The CDR3 DNA is TGTGCCAGCTCACCGTTGGGACAGCCCTCGCTAAATGAAAAACTGTTTTTT.

The chain couples TRBV19 to TRBJ1-6; 8 bases fit TRBD1. Germline trimming cut 6 bases from V and 10 bases from J; bases unmatched to any gene: 11. Germline CDR1 reads LNHDA; CDR2 reads SQIVND (reference sequence). The CDR3 contains 15 residues. The CDR3 coding sequence is TGTGCCAGTAGCCTGGACAGGGCAGTACTGTCACCCCTCCACTTT. Translating gives CASSLDRAVLSPLHF.

Only a few counts were recorded for this clone. The chain is built from TRBV27 and TRBJ1-1; 12 nucleotides line up with TRBD1. The V gene end was trimmed by 3 bases and the J gene end by 1 base; junction bases not matched to a gene: 6. Per germline, CDR1 MNHEY and CDR2 SMNVEV (reference sequence). The CDR3 runs 17 residues. The CDR3 reads CASSFGTGGAGNTEAFF. The CDR3 nucleotides read TGTGCCAGCAGTTTTGGGACAGGGGGCGCTGGGAACACTGAAGCTTTCTTT.

The V call is TRBV7-2, the J call TRBJ2-4; 9 nucleotides agree with TRBD1. The CDR3 spans 16 residues. The trim removed 5 bases at V and 2 bases at J, leaving 7 bases unmatched. The germline V gene encodes CDR1 SGHTA and CDR2 FQGNSA. The CDR3 DNA is TGTGCCAGCAGCACCCGGGACAGGGACACCAAAAACATTCAGTACTTC. Its translation is CASSTRDRDTKNIQYF. Using reference TRBV7-2 and TRBJ2-4 for the parts outside the CDR3, the full variable domain is GAGVSQSPSNKVTEKGKDVELRCDPISGHTALYWYRQSLGQGLEFLIYFQGNSAPDKSGLPSDRFSAERTGGSVSTLTIQRTQQEDSAVYLCASSTRDRDTKNIQYFGAGTRLSVL.

V is TRBV2 and J is TRBJ1-2; weak D call: TRBD1 (5 bases). The germline V and J ends were trimmed by 2 bases and 5 bases, with 15 bases remaining between them. Germline lookup yields CDR1 SNHLY and CDR2 FYNNEI. There are 15 residues in the CDR3. CDR3 bases: TGTGCCAGCAGTGAATTAGGTACAGGAATATATGGCTACACCTTC. It is translated as CASSELGTGIYGYTF. Combining the CDR3 with reference TRBV2 and TRBJ1-2 gives the whole variable domain EPEVTQTPSHQVTQMGQEVILRCVPISNHLYFYWYRQILGQKVEFLVSFYNNEISEKSEIFDDQFSVERPDGSNFTLKIRSTKLEDSAMYFCASSELGTGIYGYTFGSGTRLTVV.

The rearrangement uses TRBV15 and TRBJ1-5, with D uncertain. The CDR3 sequence is 17 residues long. The V end lost 5 bases, the J end lost 3 bases, and 20 bases lay between the germline ends. Germline V gene lookup returns CDR1 LNHNV and CDR2 YYDKDF (reference sequence). CDR3 protein: CATSPESAVENNQPQHF. As DNA, the CDR3 is TGTGCCACCAGCCCAGAAAGTGCCGTCGAAAACAATCAGCCCCAGCATTTT.

The CDR3 coding sequence is TGTGCCAGCAGTGAACAGGAATTGGGTGGGGGGTCAATTGGTGAGCAGTTCTTC. Translating it yields CASSEQELGGGSIGEQFF. The chain links TRBV2 to TRBJ2-1; D is possibly TRBD2 (6 bases). Germline V gives CDR1 SNHLY, CDR2 FYNNEI. The CDR3 covers 18 residues. Trimming shortened V by 2 bases and J by 9 bases, and 26 bases separated the two germline ends.

The rearrangement joins TRBV12-3 or TRBV12-4 to TRBJ2-7; D not certain. The CDR3 covers 12 residues. V was shortened by 3 bases and J by 5 bases, with 8 bases between the two germline ends. The DNA for the CDR3 is TGTGCCAGCAGTTTGAGGTCTGACGAGCAGTACTTC. Encoded protein: CASSLRSDEQYF.

This clone was counted a single time. The chain links TRBV7-3 to TRBJ2-1; TRBD2 might be the D (6 bases). V shed 1 base and J shed 5 bases, with 12 bases lying between them. Germline V gene sequence: CDR1 SGHTA, CDR2 FQGTGA. The CDR3 covers 15 residues. This chain's CDR3 is CASSLSQRAHNEQFF. Written as DNA, the CDR3 is TGTGCCAGCAGCTTAAGCCAGCGGGCCCACAATGAGCAGTTCTTC.

This rearrangement joins TRBV28 to TRBJ2-2; D remains ambiguous. Trimming stripped 3 bases from V and 1 base from J, with 9 bases between. The CDR3 consists of 15 residues. Germline V gene sequence: CDR1 MDHEN, CDR2 SYDVKM. CDR3 coding DNA: TGTGCCAGCAGTTTCCCCTCCGGGAACACCGGGGAGCTGTTTTTT. As protein: CASSFPSGNTGELFF.

By share, this clone counts as medium-sized (0.01 to 0.1%). The chain recombines TRBV11-2 with TRBJ1-2; D possibly corresponds to TRBD1 (6 bases). Trimming shortened V by 5 bases and J by 6 bases, and 16 bases separated the two germline ends. CDR1 is SGHAT, CDR2 FQNNGV, per germline. CDR3 length: 14 residues. As DNA, the CDR3 is TGTGCCAGCAGCCCCATCAAAAGGGGGAATGGCTACACCTTC. Residues: CASSPIKRGNGYTF. Drawing the rest from reference TRBV11-2 and TRBJ1-2, the complete variable domain is EAGVAQSPRYKIIEKRQSVAFWCNPISGHATLYWYQQILGQGPKLLIQFQNNGVVDDSQLPKDRFSAERLKGVDSTLKIQPAKLEDSAVYLCASSPIKRGNGYTFGSGTRLTVV.

The chain links TRBV29-1 to TRBJ1-4, with 7 bases aligning to TRBD1. V lost 3 bases and J lost 8; bases outside the gene matches: 3. Germline V gives CDR1 SQVTM, CDR2 ANQGSEA. This CDR3 is 12 amino acids long. The CDR3 region has the DNA TGCAGCGTTGAGGGGACAGAGGAAAAACTGTTTTTT. Its protein is CSVEGTEEKLFF.

The genes are TRBV7-9 and TRBJ2-7; D perhaps matches TRBD1 (6 bases). The CDR3 has 16 residues. Trimming removed 2 bases at V and 3 bases at J, with 17 bases between. Germline lookup yields CDR1 SEHNR and CDR2 FQNEAQ (reference sequence). CDR3 sequence (DNA): TGTGCCAGCAGCTTACCACCCCGTGGACAGAACTACGAGCAGTACTTC. Amino acids: CASSLPPRGQNYEQYF.